This entry concerns a single T cell receptor (beta chain). Authors' methods: Amplification with reference gene primers provided the estimates of nucleated cell counts. The data were produced by immunoSEQ multiplex PCR, yet TCRdb's version contains in-frame clones alone and is incomplete. The V and J calls and clone size were taken over from that table, and D and trimming were inferred from the DNA. The sample has 100,000 to 150,000 clones, over 60% seen once. This entry comes from a study of blood T cell repertoires in COVID-19. Study-wide context: Samples taken during acute and convalescent COVID-19 were collected in the United States, Italy and Spain. PBMCs, B-cell-depleted T cells, or T cells were the source of the cDNA or gDNA that made up the material.

The CDR3 totals 15 residues. Germline CDR1 SGHNT, CDR2 YENEEA. J was trimmed by 8 bases and V by 5 bases; bases with no gene match: 9. The V call is TRBV11-3, the J call TRBJ2-1, with 10 nucleotides matching TRBD1. Sequenced: peripheral blood. This receptor was taken from a woman in her 70s with acute or convalescent COVID-19. CDR3 amino acids: CASSPRGQGRDEQFF. The CDR3 coding sequence is TGTGCCAGCAGCCCCCGGGGACAGGGGCGCGATGAGCAGTTCTTC.